One sample yielded the 27 T cell receptor beta chains listed below, sequenced in a study of blood T cell repertoires in COVID-19. Measured with immunoSEQ multiplex PCR; TCRdb has only the in-frame clones, and not every one. The table records tens of thousands of clones, 88% of them present only once. Sequencing was performed on PBMCs or T cells enriched from blood (not recorded which). These receptors all come from a woman in her thirties or forties who had recovered from COVID-19.

The rearrangement joins TRBV29-1 to TRBJ2-5; 7 bases are a match to TRBD1. The CDR3 loop spans 13 amino acids. Per germline, CDR1 SQVTM and CDR2 ANQGSEA. The CDR3 reads CSCTGQTQETQYF. Here the CDR3 DNA reads TGCAGTTGTACGGGACAGACACAAGAGACCCAGTACTTC. The complete variable domain, with remaining parts taken from reference TRBV29-1 and TRBJ2-5, reads SAVISQKPSRDICQRGTSLTIQCQVDSQVTMMFWYRQQPGQSLTLIATANQGSEATYESGFVIDKFPISRPNLTFSTLTVSNMSPEDSSIYLCSCTGQTQETQYFGPGTRLLVL.

This clone occurred once. V is TRBV3-1 (or the pseudogene TRBV3-2) and J is TRBJ1-1; D gene unclear. The CDR3 loop spans 13 amino acids. The V gene's germline CDR1 is LGHDT and CDR2 YNNKEL (reference sequence). The germline V and J ends were trimmed by 5 bases and 1 base, with 8 bases remaining between them. The CDR3 nucleotides read TGTGCCAGCAGCGTTACACGGAACACTGAAGCTTTCTTT. Protein sequence: CASSVTRNTEAFF.

This rearrangement joins TRBV7-9 to TRBJ1-1; D not resolved. The germline gives CDR1 SEHNR, CDR2 FQNEAQ (reference sequence). The V end was cut by 2 bases, the J end by 5 bases, with 12 bases between. This CDR3 has 14 amino acids. The CDR3 spells CASSLTTGRTEAFF. CDR3 sequence (DNA): TGTGCCAGCAGCTTAACGACTGGGAGGACTGAAGCTTTCTTT.

V is TRBV6-4 and J is TRBJ2-3; a weak D match, TRBD2 (5 bases). Between the trimmed V and J ends, which lost 0 bases and 0 bases, there was a span of 10 bases. Looked up from germline, CDR1 is MRHNA and CDR2 is SNTAGT. The CDR3 is 16 amino acids. CDR3 sequence reads: CASSDSFRTSTDTQYF. CDR3 in DNA: TGTGCCAGCAGTGACTCGTTCAGGACTAGCACAGATACGCAGTATTTT.

The chain combines TRBV28 with TRBJ1-5; 8 bases line up with TRBD1. V gave up 2 bases and J gave up 6 bases; unmatched junction bases: 3. This CDR3 contains 14 residues. Germline lookup yields CDR1 MDHEN and CDR2 SYDVKM. The CDR3 DNA sequence: TGTGCCAGCAGTTTAAGACAGGGGTTTCAGCCCCAGCATTTT. Translation: CASSLRQGFQPQHF. Supplemented by reference TRBV28 and TRBJ1-5, the full variable domain reads DVKVTQSSRYLVKRTGEKVFLECVQDMDHENMFWYRQDPGLGLRLIYFSYDVKMKEKGDIPEGYSVSREKKERFSLILESASTNQTSMYLCASSLRQGFQPQHFGDGTRLSIL.

V usage is TRBV5-1 and J usage is TRBJ2-1, with 7 nucleotides matching TRBD2. The length of the CDR3 is 15 residues. The V gene's germline CDR1 is SGHRS and CDR2 YFSETQ. Losses at the gene ends were 4 bases for V and 6 bases for J; bases not matched to a gene: 10. CDR3 DNA: TGCGCCAGCAGCCTCGGCAGCGGGGCAGGCAATGAGCAGTTCTTC. This sequence encodes CASSLGSGAGNEQFF.

The J gene is TRBJ1-2, the V gene TRBV5-4; no clear D gene. Looked up from germline, CDR1 is SGHNT and CDR2 is YYREEE (reference sequence). This CDR3 is built from 13 residues. Trimming left V 5 bases short and J 6 bases short, with 14 bases between. The DNA of the CDR3 is TGTGCCAGCAGTCCTTGGTCGGGGAATGGCTACACCTTC. Residues: CASSPWSGNGYTF.

This sequence joins TRBV7-2 and TRBJ1-5, with D perhaps TRBD1 (5 bases). V was pared by 5 bases and J by 5 bases, with 16 bases between. This CDR3 contains 15 residues. Looked up from germline, CDR1 is SGHTA and CDR2 is FQGNSA. The CDR3 coding sequence is TGTGCCAGCAGCCCCTCGGGGGGGGGATATCAGCCCCAGCATTTT. Its translation: CASSPSGGGYQPQHF.

This clone was found a few times. The rearrangement links TRBV7-8 to TRBJ2-7; 10 nucleotides line up with TRBD1. The V gene's germline CDR1 is SGHVS and CDR2 FQNEAQ. V dropped 5 bases and J dropped 7; count of bases not matched to a gene: 8. The CDR3 sequence is 14 residues long. The CDR3 DNA is TGTGCCAGCAGCCCGACAGGGGGCGCGGGGGAGCAGTACTTC. It specifies CASSPTGGAGEQYF.

This chain links TRBV6-6 with TRBJ2-7; 7 nucleotides agree with TRBD1. The V gene's germline CDR1 is MNHNY and CDR2 SVGAGI (reference sequence). Trimming at V came to 8 bases and at J to 3 bases, leaving 7 bases not matched to a gene. CDR3 size: 13 residues. The CDR3: CASDRDRLYEQYF. The CDR3 nucleotides read TGTGCCAGCGACCGGGACAGACTCTACGAGCAGTACTTC.

The J gene is TRBJ1-5, the V gene TRBV2, with TRBD1 identical over 10 bases. This CDR3 has 16 amino acids. Germline values: CDR1 SNHLY, CDR2 FYNNEI. V lost 6 bases, J lost 6 bases, and 11 bases stayed unmatched. The CDR3 coding sequence is TGTGCCAGCAGCCGAGGGACAGGGGTGGTCAGTCAGCCCCAGCATTTT. This sequence encodes CASSRGTGVVSQPQHF. The full variable domain, completed using reference TRBV2 and TRBJ1-5, is EPEVTQTPSHQVTQMGQEVILRCVPISNHLYFYWYRQILGQKVEFLVSFYNNEISEKSEIFDDQFSVERPDGSNFTLKIRSTKLEDSAMYFCASSRGTGVVSQPQHFGDGTRLSIL.

The rearrangement uses TRBV27 and TRBJ2-3, with 8 bases fitting TRBD2. Germline CDR1 reads MNHEY; CDR2 reads SMNVEV (reference sequence). The CDR3 covers 15 residues. With V trimmed by 6 bases and J by 5 bases, 10 bases remained unmatched. The CDR3 protein is CASRPLAGSGDTQYF. The CDR3 nucleotides are TGTGCCAGCAGGCCGCTAGCGGGTTCTGGAGATACGCAGTATTTT.

The chain recombines TRBV19 with TRBJ1-2; tentative D call: TRBD1 (6 bases). CDR3 length equals 12 residues. The V gene's germline CDR1 is LNHDA and CDR2 SQIVND (reference sequence). Trimming took off 8 bases at V and 2 bases at J, with 9 bases between the two ends. Here the CDR3 reads CASEDSNYGYTF. The CDR3 DNA sequence: TGTGCCAGTGAGGACAGCAACTATGGCTACACCTTC.

This rearrangement joins TRBV5-1 to TRBJ2-5; TRBD1 might be the D (6 bases). Trimming stripped 0 bases from V and 3 bases from J, with 9 bases between. Germline V gives CDR1 SGHRS, CDR2 YFSETQ. The CDR3 consists of 14 residues. Written as DNA, the CDR3 is TGCGCCAGCAGCTTGGGAGGACAGAAAGAGACCCAGTACTTC. Translating gives CASSLGGQKETQYF.

The CDR3 DNA reads as TGTGCCAGCAGCGCCAGGAGAGGGGGCGATGGCACTGAAGCTTTCTTT. This translates into CASSARRGGDGTEAFF. The gene calls are TRBV9 and TRBJ1-1, with 7 bases lining up with TRBD1. The CDR3 is 16 amino acids. V lost 3 bases to trimming and J lost 4 bases; unmatched junction nucleotides: 12. Germline assignment: CDR1 SGDLS and CDR2 YYNGEE.

The chain links TRBV6-2 or TRBV6-3 to TRBJ1-3; weak D call: TRBD1 (5 bases). V gave up 4 bases and J gave up 0 bases, with 10 bases separating them. The CDR3 totals 15 residues. The germline CDR1 and CDR2 sequences are MNHEY and SVGEGT. The CDR3 DNA reads TGTGCCAGCAGTTTTCTGGGGCTCTCTGGAAACACCATATATTTT. Translating gives CASSFLGLSGNTIYF.

The rearrangement uses TRBV18 and TRBJ1-4; 10 bases map to TRBD1. With 3 bases clipped from V and 6 bases from J, the junction kept 13 bases outside the gene matches. Germline CDR1 reads KGHSH; CDR2 reads LQKENI. This CDR3 comprises 18 residues. The CDR3 spells CASSPAILDRGQHEKLFF. The DNA of the CDR3 is TGTGCCAGCTCACCCGCAATTTTAGACAGGGGGCAACATGAAAAACTGTTTTTT. The whole variable domain, remainder taken from reference TRBV18 and TRBJ1-4, is NAGVMQNPRHLVRRRGQEARLRCSPMKGHSHVYWYRQLPEEGLKFMVYLQKENIIDESGMPKERFSAEFPKEGPSILRIQQVVRGDSAAYFCASSPAILDRGQHEKLFFGSGTQLSVL.

V and J are TRBV18 and TRBJ1-1; 7 bases match TRBD1. The CDR3 spans 13 residues. Germline CDR1 is KGHSH and CDR2 is LQKENI. V lost 6 bases to trimming and J lost 1 base; unmatched junction nucleotides: 2. In DNA form, the CDR3 reads TGTGCCAGCTCGCGACAGGGGAACACTGAAGCTTTCTTT. Translating gives CASSRQGNTEAFF.

The chain recombines TRBV5-1 with TRBJ2-3, with 8 bases that match TRBD1. CDR3 length equals 15 residues. Germline V gene data show CDR1 as SGHRS and CDR2 as YFSETQ. The ends lost 4 bases at V and 2 bases at J; junction bases unmatched: 6. The CDR3 DNA reads TGCGCCAGCAGCCCGCCGGGACAGGTCACAGATACGCAGTATTTT. Amino acid sequence: CASSPPGQVTDTQYF.

This sequence joins TRBV4-2 and TRBJ1-4; D perhaps matches TRBD1 (5 bases). CDR1 and CDR2 from the germline V gene are LGHNA and YNFKEQ. This CDR3 has 19 amino acids. V was trimmed by 5 bases and J by 10 bases, leaving 32 bases between them. The CDR3 here is CASSLSYRSTLVSRRKLFF. CDR3 DNA sequence: TGTGCCAGCAGCTTATCATACAGGTCCACCTTGGTCAGTAGAAGAAAACTGTTTTTT.

The chain uses TRBV19 and TRBJ1-4; no firm D call. This CDR3 comprises 14 residues. The V end was cut by 4 bases, the J end by 5 bases, with 11 bases between. Germline CDR1 is LNHDA and CDR2 is SQIVND (reference sequence). This CDR3 reads CASSTRTGNEKLFF. CDR3 DNA sequence: TGTGCCAGTAGTACCAGGACGGGGAATGAAAAACTGTTTTTT.

In this sample, this clone turned up once. The V and J genes are TRBV7-8 and TRBJ2-5; the D is unclear. With 1 base removed from V and 4 bases from J, the gap between germline ends came to 10 bases. This CDR3 comprises 14 residues. CDR1 and CDR2 from the germline V gene are SGHVS and FQNEAQ. The CDR3, as DNA: TGTGCCAGCAGCTTAGTAAGCCTAGTAGAGACCCAGTACTTC. It specifies CASSLVSLVETQYF. Looking up the rest from reference TRBV7-8 and TRBJ2-5 gives the full variable domain: GAGVSQSPRYKVAKRGQDVALRCDPISGHVSLFWYQQALGQGPEFLTYFQNEAQLDKSGLPSDRFFAERPEGSVSTLKIQRTQQEDSAVYLCASSLVSLVETQYFGPGTRLLVL.

This chain joins TRBV6-5 and TRBJ1-1, with 10 nucleotides matching TRBD1. Germline V gives CDR1 MNHEY, CDR2 SVGAGI. With 6 bases clipped from V and 1 base from J, the junction kept 5 bases outside the gene matches. CDR3 size: 15 residues. The chain's CDR3 is CASRDRGSPNTEAFF. In DNA form, the CDR3 reads TGTGCCAGCAGGGACAGGGGGTCCCCGAACACTGAAGCTTTCTTT.

This clone was seen once. The chain links TRBV4-1 to TRBJ2-7, with a weak D call TRBD2 (6 bases). Germline loops: CDR1 MGHRA, CDR2 YSYEKL. The CDR3 runs 12 residues. Trimming left V 1 base short and J 7 bases short, with 8 bases between. The chain's CDR3 is CASSQGGTEQYF. The CDR3 nucleotides read TGCGCCAGCAGCCAAGGGGGGACTGAGCAGTACTTC.

The V gene is TRBV5-5, the J gene TRBJ2-3; TRBD1 might be the D (6 bases). V gave up 5 bases and J gave up 4 bases, with 11 bases separating them. The germline V gene has CDR1 SGHKS and CDR2 YYEKEE (reference sequence). The CDR3 is 13 amino acids. The CDR3 is CASSSTGPDTQYF. In DNA form, the CDR3 reads TGTGCCAGCAGTTCAACAGGGCCAGATACGCAGTATTTT.

This chain joins TRBV7-9 and TRBJ1-5; D possibly corresponds to TRBD1 (6 bases). The CDR3 has 13 residues. Germline V gene data show CDR1 as SEHNR and CDR2 as FQNEAQ (reference sequence). The V end lost 3 bases, the J end lost 4 bases, and 7 bases lay between the germline ends. This chain's CDR3 is CASSLGANQPQHF. The CDR3 DNA reads TGTGCCAGCAGCTTGGGGGCTAATCAGCCCCAGCATTTT.

This sequence joins TRBV28 and TRBJ1-1, with D maybe TRBD1 (6 bases). Germline values: CDR1 MDHEN, CDR2 SYDVKM. Trimming cost V 10 bases and J 5 bases, with 26 bases left between them. The CDR3 spans 16 residues. CDR3 in amino acids: CATDEQGIQRGTEAFF. The CDR3 DNA reads TGTGCCACCGACGAACAGGGAATCCAGAGGGGGACTGAAGCTTTCTTT. The variable domain in full, completed from reference TRBV28 and TRBJ1-1, reads DVKVTQSSRYLVKRTGEKVFLECVQDMDHENMFWYRQDPGLGLRLIYFSYDVKMKEKGDIPEGYSVSREKKERFSLILESASTNQTSMYLCATDEQGIQRGTEAFFGQGTRLTVV.